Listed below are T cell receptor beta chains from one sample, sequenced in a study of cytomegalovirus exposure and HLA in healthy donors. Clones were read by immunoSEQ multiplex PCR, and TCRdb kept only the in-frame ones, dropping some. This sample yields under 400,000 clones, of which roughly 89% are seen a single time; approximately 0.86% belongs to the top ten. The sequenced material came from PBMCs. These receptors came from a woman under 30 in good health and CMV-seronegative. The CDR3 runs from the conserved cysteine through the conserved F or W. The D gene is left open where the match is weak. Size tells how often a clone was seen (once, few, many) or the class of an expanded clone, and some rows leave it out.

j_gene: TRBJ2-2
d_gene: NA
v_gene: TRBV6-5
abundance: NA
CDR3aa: CASRLDWTGTGELFF
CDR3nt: TGTGCCAGCAGACTCGACTGGACGGGGACCGGGGAGCTGTTTTTT

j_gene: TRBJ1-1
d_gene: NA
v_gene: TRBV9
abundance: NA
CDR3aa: CASSPWGQNTEAFF
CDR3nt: TGTGCCAGCAGCCCATGGGGCCAGAACACTGAAGCTTTCTTT

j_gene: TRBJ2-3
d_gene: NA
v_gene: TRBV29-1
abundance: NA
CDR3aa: CSVVSASYTDTQYF
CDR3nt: TGCAGCGTTGTTTCGGCTAGCTACACAGATACGCAGTATTTT

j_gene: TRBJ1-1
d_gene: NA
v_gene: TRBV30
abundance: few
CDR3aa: CAWDVRLSKAFF
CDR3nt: TGTGCCTGGGACGTCCGACTTTCAAAAGCTTTCTTT

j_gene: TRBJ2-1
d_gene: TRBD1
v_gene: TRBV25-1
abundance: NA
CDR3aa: CASSTITGVSYNEQFF
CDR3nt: TGTGCCAGCAGCACTATCACAGGGGTATCCTACAATGAGCAGTTCTTC

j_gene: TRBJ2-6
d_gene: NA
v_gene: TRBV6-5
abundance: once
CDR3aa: CASSYYSPRANVLTF
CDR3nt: TGTGCCAGCAGTTACTACTCCCCCAGGGCCAACGTCCTGACTTTC

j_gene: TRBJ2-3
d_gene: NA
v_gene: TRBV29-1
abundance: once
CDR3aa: CSATPGGYTQYF
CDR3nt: TGCAGCGCAACCCCAGGGGGGTATACGCAGTATTTT

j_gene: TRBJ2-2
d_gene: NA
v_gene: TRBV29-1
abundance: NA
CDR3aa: CSVEDFETARTGELFF
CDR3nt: TGCAGCGTTGAAGATTTTGAGACAGCTCGGACCGGGGAGCTGTTTTTT

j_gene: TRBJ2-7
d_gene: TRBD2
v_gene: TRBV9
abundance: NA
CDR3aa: CASSPQLAATYEQYF
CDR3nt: TGTGCCAGCAGCCCTCAACTAGCGGCGACCTACGAGCAGTACTTC

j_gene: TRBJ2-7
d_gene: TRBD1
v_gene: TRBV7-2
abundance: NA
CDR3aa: CASSFTGAPSYEQYF
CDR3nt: TGTGCCAGCAGCTTTACAGGGGCCCCCTCCTACGAGCAGTACTTC

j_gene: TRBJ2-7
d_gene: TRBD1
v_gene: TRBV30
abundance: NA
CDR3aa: CAWRRTGPAEQYF
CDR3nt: TGTGCCTGGAGAAGGACAGGCCCCGCCGAGCAGTACTTC

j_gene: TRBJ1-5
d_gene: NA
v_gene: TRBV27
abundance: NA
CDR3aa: CASRPHLTGGGSNQPQHF
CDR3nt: TGTGCCAGCAGACCCCATCTCACGGGGGGCGGGAGCAATCAGCCCCAGCATTTT

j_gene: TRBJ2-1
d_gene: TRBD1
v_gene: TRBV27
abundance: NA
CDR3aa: CASSDRVNEQFF
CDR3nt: TGTGCCAGCAGTGACAGGGTTAATGAGCAGTTCTTC